This record looks at one T cell receptor beta chain sequence and its context. The CDR3 length is 14 residues. With 0 bases removed from V and 4 bases from J, the gap between germline ends came to 9 bases. Per the germline V gene, CDR1 is SNHLY and CDR2 is FYNNEI. Sequenced by immunoSEQ multiplex PCR; TCRdb stores in-frame clones only, minus some. The sample yields some 74,000 clones, roughly 93% seen once. This sample is part of a study of control samples from healthy donors and cancer patients. The receptor was isolated from a woman aged 25 to 39 in good health. The chain couples TRBV2 to TRBJ1-2; D not resolved. The sequenced sample consisted of blood. The CDR3 region has the DNA TGTGCCAGCAGTGAAGCGCGAAGGGCCTATGGCTACACCTTC. It yields the protein CASSEARRAYGYTF.